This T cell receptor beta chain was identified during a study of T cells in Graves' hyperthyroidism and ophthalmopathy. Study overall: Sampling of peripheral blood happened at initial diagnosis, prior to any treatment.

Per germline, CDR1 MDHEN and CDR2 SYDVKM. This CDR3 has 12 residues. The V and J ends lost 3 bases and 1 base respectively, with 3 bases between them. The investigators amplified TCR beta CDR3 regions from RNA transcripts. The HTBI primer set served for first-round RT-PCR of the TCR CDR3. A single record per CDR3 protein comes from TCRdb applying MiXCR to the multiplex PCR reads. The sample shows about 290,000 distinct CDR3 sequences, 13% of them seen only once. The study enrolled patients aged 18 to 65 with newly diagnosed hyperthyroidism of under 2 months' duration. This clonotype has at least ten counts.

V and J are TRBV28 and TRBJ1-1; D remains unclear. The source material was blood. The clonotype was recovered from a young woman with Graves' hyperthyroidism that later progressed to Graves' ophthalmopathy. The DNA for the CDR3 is TGTGCCAGCAGTTTGTGGAACACTGAAGCTTTCTTT. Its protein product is CASSLWNTEAFF.